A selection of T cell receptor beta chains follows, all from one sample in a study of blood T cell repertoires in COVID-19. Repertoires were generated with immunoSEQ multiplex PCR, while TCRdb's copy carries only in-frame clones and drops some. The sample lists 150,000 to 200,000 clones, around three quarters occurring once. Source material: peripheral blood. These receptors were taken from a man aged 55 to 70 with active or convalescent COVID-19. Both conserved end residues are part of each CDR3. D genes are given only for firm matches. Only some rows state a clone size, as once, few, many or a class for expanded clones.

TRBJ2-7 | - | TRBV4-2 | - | TGTGCCAGCAGTCACGGGAGCTCCTACGAGCAGTACTTC | CASSHGSSYEQYF
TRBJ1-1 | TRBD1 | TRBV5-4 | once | TGTGCCAGCAGCTGGGACAGGGGATTTGTTGAAGCTTTCTTT | CASSWDRGFVEAFF
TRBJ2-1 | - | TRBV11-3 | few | TGTGCCAGCAGCTCGGACACCTACAATGAGCAGTTCTTC | CASSSDTYNEQFF
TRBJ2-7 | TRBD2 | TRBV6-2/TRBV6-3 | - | TGTGCCAGCAGTGACCCAGCGGGGGCCAGCTACGAGCAGTACTTC | CASSDPAGASYEQYF
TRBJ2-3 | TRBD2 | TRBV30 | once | TGTGCCTGGAGCCCTAGCGGGAGTCCAGATACGCAGTATTTT | CAWSPSGSPDTQYF
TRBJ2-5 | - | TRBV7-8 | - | TGTGCCAGCAGCTCCCTCGTGGCTAGAGAGACCCAGTACTTC | CASSSLVARETQYF
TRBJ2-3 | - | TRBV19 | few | TGTGCCAGTAGTATGGGGGCAGGGCCCACAGATACGCAGTATTTT | CASSMGAGPTDTQYF
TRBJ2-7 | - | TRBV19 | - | TGTGCCAGTAGTATATCGGCGGAGTACGAGCAGTACTTC | CASSISAEYEQYF
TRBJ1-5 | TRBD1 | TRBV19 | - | TGTGCCAGTCAGGACAGGTGGGCTCAGCCCCAGCATTTT | CASQDRWAQPQHF
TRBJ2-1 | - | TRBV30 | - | TGTGCCTGGATGCCAGTTAGGCTAGCGCGTGGCAATGAGCAGTTCTTC | CAWMPVRLARGNEQFF
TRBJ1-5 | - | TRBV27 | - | TGTGCCAGCAGTTACAGGGGCAATCAGCCCCAGCATTTT | CASSYRGNQPQHF
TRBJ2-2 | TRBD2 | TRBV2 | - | TGTGCCAGCAGAAAAGGACTAGCGGGAGGGACCGGGGAGCTGTTTTTT | CASRKGLAGGTGELFF
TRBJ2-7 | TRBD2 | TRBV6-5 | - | TGTGCCAGCAGGGGGGTGGCGGGAGAGACTTTC | CASRGVAGETF
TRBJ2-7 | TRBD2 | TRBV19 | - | TGTGCCAGTAGTATAGCGGCTAGCGGGTTACCCTACGAGCAGTACTTC | CASSIAASGLPYEQYF
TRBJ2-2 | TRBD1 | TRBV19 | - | TGTGCCAGTAGCCCCCCGGGACAGGGACTAACCGGGGAGCTGTTTTTT | CASSPPGQGLTGELFF
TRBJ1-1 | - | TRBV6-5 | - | TGTGCCAGCAGGTCTACAGGGCTAAACACTGAAGCTTTCTTT | CASRSTGLNTEAFF
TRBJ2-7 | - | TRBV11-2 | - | TGTGCCAGCAGCTTCGTGCTTGGCGGCTCCTACGAGCAGTACTTC | CASSFVLGGSYEQYF
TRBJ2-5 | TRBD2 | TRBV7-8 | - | TGTGCCAGCAGCTTTGTAGCGGGAGGCTGGGAGACCCAGTACTTC | CASSFVAGGWETQYF
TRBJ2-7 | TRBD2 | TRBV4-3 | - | TGCGCCAGCAGCCAAGTCCTAGCGGGAGACTACGAGCAGTACTTC | CASSQVLAGDYEQYF
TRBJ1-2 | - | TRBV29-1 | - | TGCAGCGCGTCCACTGGGGCGAACTATGGCTACACCTTC | CSASTGANYGYTF
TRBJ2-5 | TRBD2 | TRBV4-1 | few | TGCGCCAGCAGCCAAAGGTGGCGGGGGCAAGAGACCCAGTACTTC | CASSQRWRGQETQYF
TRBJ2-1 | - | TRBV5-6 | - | TGTGCCAGCGCTAGGGGCAGCAGGGCCTACAATGAGCAGTTCTTC | CASARGSRAYNEQFF
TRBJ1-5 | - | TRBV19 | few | TGTGCCAGTAGTCCCGGACAGTATAGCAATCAGCCCCAGCATTTT | CASSPGQYSNQPQHF
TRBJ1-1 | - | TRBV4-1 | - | TGCGCCAGCAGCCAAGAAAAGAATGGCAGGGGACCTCGCACTGAAGCTTTCTTT | CASSQEKNGRGPRTEAFF
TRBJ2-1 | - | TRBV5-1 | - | TGCGCCAGCAGCTTGGGAGCCTCAGCGGGTAATGAGCAGTTCTTC | CASSLGASAGNEQFF
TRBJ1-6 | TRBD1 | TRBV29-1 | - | TGCAGCGCAGGGGGCGATGGATCACCCCTCCACTTT | CSAGGDGSPLHF
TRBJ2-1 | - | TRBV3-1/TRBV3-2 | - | TGTGCCAGCAGCCTCCGGGGGGAGCAGTTCTTC | CASSLRGEQFF
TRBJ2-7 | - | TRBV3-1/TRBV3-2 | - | TGTGCCAGCAGCCCGGGCGGGGAGTCCTACGAGCAGTACTTC | CASSPGGESYEQYF
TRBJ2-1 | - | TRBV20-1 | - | TGCAGTGCTAGGCACTATGAGCAGTTCTTC | CSARHYEQFF